One and the same sample provided the 7 T cell receptor beta chains below, sequenced in a study of somatic mutations in cytotoxic T cells in rheumatoid arthritis (dated by TCRdb to between 2016 and 2019). Receptor amplification or capture employed the immunoSEQ multiplex PCR assay. In its TCRdb copy, this immuneACCESS table keeps in-frame sequences only and misses some clones. Where compared with another copy, unresolved V genes explain less than half of these, and the others have no known cause. Counted in this sample were more than 15,000 clones; over 70% of them appeared once. The ten largest account for 21% of the sample. The material sequenced was CD8+ T cells sorted from blood. These receptor sequences come from a woman aged 60-75 years in good health.

The V gene is TRBV27, the J gene TRBJ1-5; a possible D gene is TRBD1 (5 bases). This CDR3 spans 14 amino acids. The germline V and J ends were trimmed by 3 bases and 7 bases, with 13 bases remaining between them. Germline CDR1 reads MNHEY; CDR2 reads SMNVEV (reference sequence). Written as DNA, the CDR3 is TGTGCCAGCAGTTTCTCTAAGGGGCTCCAGCCCCAGCATTTT. This translates into CASSFSKGLQPQHF.

This clone was counted a single time. The V gene is TRBV13, the J gene TRBJ2-7; 9 bases fit TRBD1. This CDR3 spans 13 amino acids. The V and J ends lost 4 bases and 5 bases, in that order; junction bases with no gene match: 3. Per germline, CDR1 PRHDT and CDR2 FYEKMQ (reference sequence). The CDR3 is CASSSGTGNEQYF. DNA for the CDR3: TGTGCCAGCAGCTCCGGGACAGGGAACGAGCAGTACTTC.

CDR3 loop: CASSWDRGYEQYF. The CDR3, as DNA: TGTGCCAGCAGTTGGGACAGGGGTTACGAGCAGTACTTC. The J gene is TRBJ2-7, the V gene TRBV27, with 10 nucleotides matching TRBD1. The CDR3 contains 13 residues. Per the germline V gene, CDR1 is MNHEY and CDR2 is SMNVEV (reference sequence). Losses at the gene ends were 4 bases for V and 4 bases for J; bases not matched to a gene: 1.

The chain combines TRBV27 with TRBJ1-6, with D possibly being TRBD1 (5 bases). Trimming removed 6 bases from V and 6 bases from J, with 12 bases in between. This CDR3 is built from 14 residues. From germline, CDR1 is MNHEY and CDR2 SMNVEV (reference sequence). In nucleotides, the CDR3 is TGTGCCAGCAGGATCGGGACGGCTAATTCACCCCTCCACTTT. As protein: CASRIGTANSPLHF.

This chain uses TRBV29-1 with TRBJ2-1; 11 bases are a match to TRBD1. The J segment lost 8 bases and the V segment lost 7 bases, leaving 10 bases of the junction unmatched. The V gene's germline CDR1 is SQVTM and CDR2 ANQGSEA. This CDR3 has 14 residues. The CDR3 DNA reads TGCAGCGGGACGGACAGGGGGCTCTGGGATGAGCAGTTCTTC. Protein: CSGTDRGLWDEQFF.

This chain uses TRBV9 with TRBJ2-2, with TRBD1 as a possible D gene (6 bases). Germline V gene sequence: CDR1 SGDLS, CDR2 YYNGEE. This CDR3 comprises 16 residues. The ends were cut back, 4 bases at V and 4 bases at J, with 17 bases in the middle. CDR3 residues: CASSKPDRDPTGELFF. CDR3 bases: TGTGCCAGCAGCAAGCCGGACAGAGACCCCACCGGGGAGCTGTTTTTT. Drawing the rest from reference TRBV9 and TRBJ2-2, the complete variable domain is DSGVTQTPKHLITATGQRVTLRCSPRSGDLSVYWYQQSLDQGLQFLIQYYNGEERAKGNILERFSAQQFPDLHSELNLSSLELGDSALYFCASSKPDRDPTGELFFGEGSRLTVL.

This clone was seen more than once but under ten times. The rearrangement uses TRBV6-5 and TRBJ1-1; the D is unclear. There are 15 residues in the CDR3. The V gene's germline CDR1 is MNHEY and CDR2 SVGAGI. The ends were cut back, 0 bases at V and 1 base at J, with 9 bases in the middle. The DNA for the CDR3 is TGTGCCAGCAGTTACTCGCGGGGAAGGAACACTGAAGCTTTCTTT. Its translation is CASSYSRGRNTEAFF.